This passage covers 9 T cell receptor beta chains from one sample sequenced in a study of CD8 T cells in Susac syndrome (dated by TCRdb to about 2019). Libraries were constructed by the immunoSEQ multiplex PCR assay. RNA was extracted with the RNeasy kit and 0.5 to 1 ug was reverse transcribed using random hexamers. Starting from the raw public reads, TCRdb applied fastp trimming at Q25, assembled clones with MiXCR and retained in-frame beta chains. Rows matching on CDR3 protein sequence are summarized as one entry with the most common DNA and genes. The sample includes 65,000 to 80,000 distinct CDR3 sequences, with around nine tenths observed a single time. Of the sample, approximately 0.46% falls within the top ten clones. The sequenced sample consisted of CD8+ T cells from PBMCs. These receptors were obtained from a human donor with multiple sclerosis.

This clonotype was found once. The chain has TRBV6-1 and TRBJ2-7; D not certain. Trimming left V 4 bases short and J 4 bases short, with 5 bases between. The CDR3 has 11 residues. Germline values: CDR1 MNHNS, CDR2 SASEGT. The CDR3 sequence: CASSVLYEQYF. In DNA form, the CDR3 reads TGTGCCAGCAGTGTACTATACGAGCAGTACTTC.

This chain joins TRBV12-3 or TRBV12-4 and TRBJ2-7, with 11 bases matching TRBD2. This CDR3 is 16 amino acids long. Trimming removed 2 bases from V and 9 bases from J; junction bases left unmatched: 12. The CDR3 is CASSLTGLAVEARQYF. The CDR3 DNA reads as TGTGCCAGCAGTTTAACGGGACTAGCGGTCGAAGCAAGGCAGTACTTC.

This clonotype has just one count. The chain combines TRBV29-1 with TRBJ2-7, with 9 bases aligning to TRBD2. This CDR3 contains 15 residues. Per germline, CDR1 SQVTM and CDR2 ANQGSEA. V shed 6 bases, J shed 0 bases, and the junction held 9 bases outside the gene matches. The CDR3 sequence: CSVDKTSGSSYEQYF. CDR3 nucleotide sequence: TGCAGCGTCGATAAGACTAGCGGTAGCTCCTACGAGCAGTACTTC.

The rearrangement uses TRBV3-1 and TRBJ1-2, with D perhaps TRBD1 (5 bases). The CDR3 spans 14 residues. Germline V CDR1 and CDR2: LGHDT, YNNKEL (reference sequence). Between the trimmed V and J ends, which lost 6 bases and 0 bases, there was a span of 11 bases. The DNA of the CDR3 is TGTGCCAGCAGTCCCTGGACAACTAACTATGGCTACACCTTC. Its protein product is CASSPWTTNYGYTF.

V usage is TRBV3-1 and J usage is TRBJ1-1; a possible D gene is TRBD1 (6 bases). V dropped 4 bases and J dropped 0 bases, with 9 bases sitting between them. The CDR3 covers 14 residues. From germline, CDR1 is LGHDT and CDR2 YNNKEL (reference sequence). CDR3 coding DNA: TGTGCCAGCAGCCCGGGGGCGGTGAACACTGAAGCTTTCTTT. As protein: CASSPGAVNTEAFF. The full variable domain, rest sourced from reference TRBV3-1 and TRBJ1-1, is DTAVSQTPKYLVTQMGNDKSIKCEQNLGHDTMYWYKQDSKKFLKIMFSYNNKELIINETVPNRFSPKSPDKAHLNLHINSLELGDSAVYFCASSPGAVNTEAFFGQGTRLTVV.

V gene TRBV4-1 combines with J gene TRBJ2-7; TRBD1 aligns across 8 bases. Germline V gives CDR1 MGHRA, CDR2 YSYEKL. The V gene end was trimmed by 4 bases and the J gene end by 5 bases; junction bases not matched to a gene: 10. CDR3 length equals 15 residues. CDR3 loop: CASSRQTGDLHEQYF. CDR3 nucleotides: TGCGCCAGCAGCCGCCAGACAGGGGATCTCCACGAGCAGTACTTC.

The rearrangement links TRBV4-1 to TRBJ2-7; D is perhaps TRBD2 (5 bases). The CDR3 sequence is 14 residues long. V was clipped by 4 bases and J by 3 bases, with 13 bases between them. CDR1 is MGHRA and CDR2 is YSYEKL in the germline V gene. This CDR3 reads CASSLHVGIYEQYF. DNA of the CDR3: TGCGCCAGCAGCCTCCACGTCGGGATCTACGAGCAGTACTTC.

The V call is TRBV2, the J call TRBJ1-1; the D gene is possibly TRBD1 (6 bases). CDR3 length equals 12 residues. Germline CDR1 reads SNHLY; CDR2 reads FYNNEI. The V and J ends lost 6 bases and 5 bases respectively, with 10 bases between them. The CDR3: CASRAGATEAFF. CDR3 nucleotide sequence: TGTGCCAGCAGGGCAGGGGCAACTGAAGCTTTCTTT.

A single count supports this clonotype. V usage is TRBV5-6 and J usage is TRBJ2-5, with 11 bases aligning to TRBD2. Trimming at V came to 0 bases and at J to 1 base, leaving 2 bases not matched to a gene. Germline lookup yields CDR1 SGHDT and CDR2 YYEEEE. CDR3 length equals 16 residues. This CDR3 reads CASSLEGLAVQETQYF. For the CDR3, the DNA is TGTGCCAGCAGCTTGGAGGGACTAGCGGTCCAAGAGACCCAGTACTTC.